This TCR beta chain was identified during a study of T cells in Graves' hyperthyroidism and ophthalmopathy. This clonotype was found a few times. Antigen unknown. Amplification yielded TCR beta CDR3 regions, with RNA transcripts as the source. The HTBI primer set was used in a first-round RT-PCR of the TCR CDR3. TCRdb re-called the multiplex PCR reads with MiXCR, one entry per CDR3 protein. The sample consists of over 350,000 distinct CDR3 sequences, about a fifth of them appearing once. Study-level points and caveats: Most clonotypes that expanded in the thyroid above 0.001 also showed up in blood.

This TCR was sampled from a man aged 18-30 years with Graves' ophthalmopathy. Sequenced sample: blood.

This CDR3 reads CASSPTIGGGLGEQYF. For the CDR3, the DNA is TGTGCCAGCAGCCCGACGATTGGGGGAGGACTAGGCGAGCAGTACTTC. The chain combines TRBV7-6 with TRBJ2-7; TRBD2 aligns across 7 bases. The CDR3 spans 16 residues. Germline CDR1 reads SGHVS; CDR2 reads FNYEAQ. The junction had 16 bases not matched to a gene; V was cut back by 5 bases and J by 6 bases.